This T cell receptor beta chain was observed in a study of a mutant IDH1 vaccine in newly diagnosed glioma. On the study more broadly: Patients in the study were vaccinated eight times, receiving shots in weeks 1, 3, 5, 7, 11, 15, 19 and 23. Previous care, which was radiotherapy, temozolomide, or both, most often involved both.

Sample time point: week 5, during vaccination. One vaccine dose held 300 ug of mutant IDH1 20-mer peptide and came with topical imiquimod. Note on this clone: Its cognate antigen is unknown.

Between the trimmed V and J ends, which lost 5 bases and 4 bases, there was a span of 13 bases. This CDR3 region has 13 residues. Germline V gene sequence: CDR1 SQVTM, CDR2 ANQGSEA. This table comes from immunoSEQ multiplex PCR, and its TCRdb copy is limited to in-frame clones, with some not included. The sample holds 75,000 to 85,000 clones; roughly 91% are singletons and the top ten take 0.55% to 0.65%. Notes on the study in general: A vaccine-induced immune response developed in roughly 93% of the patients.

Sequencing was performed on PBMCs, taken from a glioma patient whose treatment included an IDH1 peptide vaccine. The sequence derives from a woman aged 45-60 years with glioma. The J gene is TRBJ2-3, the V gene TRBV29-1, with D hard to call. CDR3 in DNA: TGCAGCGTTTGCCCCACTCAACCAGATACGCAGTATTTT. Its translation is CSVCPTQPDTQYF.